This record covers a single TCR beta chain. The antigen remains unidentified. Trimming left V 3 bases short and J 5 bases short, with 18 bases between. The CDR3 sequence is 16 residues long. The germline V gene encodes CDR1 SEHNR and CDR2 FQNEAQ (reference sequence). Via MiXCR, TCRdb re-called the 5' RACE reads, giving one row per CDR3 protein. Altogether 50,000 to 70,000 distinct CDR3 sequences are present, about 6% being singletons, with the ten largest covering roughly 5%. This entry belongs to a study of CD8 T cells in ankylosing spondylitis. Notes on the study in general: Blood from ankylosing spondylitis patients appeared to carry a characteristic roughly 8-variant TCR beta motif. Clones linked to disease were reported to show significant enrichment in matched ankylosing spondylitis synovial fluid. Earlier authors reported some of these motif variants in reactive arthritis synovial fluid and blood.

The chain couples TRBV7-9 to TRBJ2-3; possibly TRBD2 for D (6 bases). What was sequenced was synovial fluid, either unsorted or a sorted T cell fraction (not recorded which). This sequence originates from a male donor with ankylosing spondylitis. The DNA of the CDR3 is TGTGCCAGCAGCTTTGACGGGAGCGGTTCTGGAGATACGCAGTATTTT. It yields the protein CASSFDGSGSGDTQYF.